This TCR beta chain was profiled in a study of blood T cell repertoires in COVID-19. Across the whole study: COVID-19 samples from acute and convalescent phases originated in the United States, Italy and Spain. T cells, B-cell-depleted T cells, or PBMCs supplied cDNA or gDNA.

As handled by the study authors: Reference gene primer amplification yielded estimated nucleated cell counts. Libraries were prepared by immunoSEQ multiplex PCR; TCRdb keeps only in-frame clonotypes and omits some of them. D and trimming were read from the DNA, whereas the V and J calls and clone size are those reported in that table. The sample contains around 26,000 clones, roughly 89% of which appear only once. The receptor comes from a man in his 70s with active COVID-19. Sequencing input: peripheral blood.

The CDR3: CASSLDRLNTGELFF. The DNA of the CDR3 is TGTGCCAGCAGCTTGGACAGGCTTAACACCGGGGAGCTGTTTTTT. V usage is TRBV5-6 and J usage is TRBJ2-2; perhaps TRBD1 as D (5 bases). This CDR3 is 15 amino acids long. V was pared by 0 bases and J by 2 bases, with 8 bases between. Germline assignment: CDR1 SGHDT and CDR2 YYEEEE.